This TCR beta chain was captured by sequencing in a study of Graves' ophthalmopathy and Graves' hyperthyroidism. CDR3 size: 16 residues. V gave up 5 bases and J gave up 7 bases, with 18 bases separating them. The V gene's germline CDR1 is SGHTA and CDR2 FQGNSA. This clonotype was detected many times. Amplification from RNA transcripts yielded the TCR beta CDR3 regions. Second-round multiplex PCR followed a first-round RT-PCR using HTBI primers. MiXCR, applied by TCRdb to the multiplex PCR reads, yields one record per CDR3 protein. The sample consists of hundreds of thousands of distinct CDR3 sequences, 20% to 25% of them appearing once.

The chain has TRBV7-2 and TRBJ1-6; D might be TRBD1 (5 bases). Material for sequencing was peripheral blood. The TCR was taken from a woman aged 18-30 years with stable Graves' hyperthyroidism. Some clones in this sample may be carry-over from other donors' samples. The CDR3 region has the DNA TGTGCCAGCAGCGCGCGATTCGACAGACCCAATTCACCCCTCCACTTT. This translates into CASSARFDRPNSPLHF. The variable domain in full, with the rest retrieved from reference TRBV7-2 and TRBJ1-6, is GAGVSQSPSNKVTEKGKDVELRCDPISGHTALYWYRQSLGQGLEFLIYFQGNSAPDKSGLPSDRFSAERTGGSVSTLTIQRTQQEDSAVYLCASSARFDRPNSPLHFGNGTRLTVT.